The 28 T cell receptor beta chains given below trace back to one sample, sequenced in a study of T cells in Graves' hyperthyroidism and ophthalmopathy. Authors of the study amplified TCR beta CDR3 regions from RNA transcripts. First-round RT-PCR with HTBI primers amplified the TCR CDR3 region. TCRdb used MiXCR to reprocess the multiplex PCR reads, holding one entry per CDR3 protein. The sample carries about 380,000 distinct CDR3 sequences, around 20% recorded once. Sequenced material: blood. Source of these receptors: a man aged 18-30 years with Graves' ophthalmopathy.

This clonotype appeared a few times. The chain combines TRBV2 with TRBJ1-4, with D unclear. The germline CDR1 and CDR2 sequences are SNHLY and FYNNEI. This CDR3 is built from 14 residues. V was pared by 9 bases and J by 5 bases, with 16 bases between. CDR3 region: CASKIGQTNEKLFF. The DNA for the CDR3 is TGTGCCAGTAAAATAGGCCAGACGAATGAAAAACTGTTTTTT.

This clonotype occurred a few times. The rearrangement links TRBV4-1 to TRBJ2-5, with D perhaps being TRBD1 or TRBD2 (5 bases each). CDR1 and CDR2 from the germline V gene are MGHRA and YSYEKL. Trimming cost V 2 bases and J 2 bases, with 15 bases left between them. The CDR3 sequence is 16 residues long. The CDR3: CASSQIETAVQETQYF. CDR3 nucleotide sequence: TGCGCCAGCAGCCAAATCGAGACAGCGGTACAAGAGACCCAGTACTTC.

In this sample, this clonotype turned up a few times. The genes are TRBV18 and TRBJ1-6, with 10 positions matching TRBD1. CDR1 and CDR2 (germline): KGHSH, LQKENI. CDR3 length equals 16 residues. Trimming took 5 bases from V and 7 from J; bases not matched to a gene: 8. CDR3 sequence: CASSAGTGALNSPLHF. CDR3 sequence (DNA): TGTGCCAGCTCAGCCGGGACAGGGGCGCTGAATTCACCCCTCCACTTT.

The table lists this clonotype with many counts. V is TRBV12-3 or TRBV12-4 and J is TRBJ2-7; D remains unclear. Trimming left V 6 bases short and J 3 bases short, with 18 bases between. CDR3 length: 15 residues. The CDR3 loop is CASSSRRFLHYEQYF. CDR3 bases: TGTGCCAGCAGCTCTAGACGGTTCCTACACTACGAGCAGTACTTC.

The chain joins TRBV7-3 to TRBJ2-1; 16 positions match TRBD2. The CDR3 has 19 amino acids. The germline CDR1 and CDR2 sequences are SGHTA and FQGTGA. V trimming: 5 bases; J trimming: 2 bases; junction bases outside the gene matches: 9. Written as DNA, the CDR3 is TGTGCCAGCAGCGAAACCGGGACTAGCGGGGGGGTCGCCTACAATGAGCAGTTCTTC. Translated, it gives CASSETGTSGGVAYNEQFF.

The chain links TRBV24-1 to TRBJ2-1, with 12 bases aligning to TRBD2. The V segment lost 0 bases and the J segment 13 bases; nucleotides outside the gene matches: 3. The length of the CDR3 is 14 residues. Germline assignment: CDR1 KGHDR and CDR2 SFDVKD. The chain's CDR3 is CATSDLASGGAQFF. The CDR3, as DNA: TGTGCCACCAGTGATTTGGCTAGCGGGGGGGCCCAGTTCTTC.

This clonotype was found a few times. This chain joins TRBV20-1 and TRBJ2-5; 8 bases fit TRBD2. V lost 5 bases and J lost 5; bases outside the gene matches: 16. This CDR3 is built from 16 residues. The germline CDR1 and CDR2 sequences are DFQATT and SNEGSKA (reference sequence). Here the CDR3 DNA reads TGCAGTGCTCCCAACAAATCGGCGGGGGGCTACGAGACCCAGTACTTC. Protein: CSAPNKSAGGYETQYF.

Ten or more counts support this clonotype. V is TRBV3-1 and J is TRBJ2-5; D is undetermined. V dropped 3 bases and J dropped 4 bases, with 9 bases sitting between them. Germline loops: CDR1 LGHDT, CDR2 YNNKEL (reference sequence). CDR3 length: 13 residues. The CDR3, as DNA: TGTGCCAGCAGCCAGGGTATAAGAGAGACCCAGTACTTC. Amino acids: CASSQGIRETQYF.

There are a few counts of this clonotype. The CDR3 spells CASSPTLAGGPHEQYF. CDR3 DNA: TGTGCCAGCTCACCCACACTAGCGGGGGGGCCCCACGAGCAGTACTTC. V gene TRBV18 combines with J gene TRBJ2-7, with 13 nucleotides matching TRBD2. The CDR3 extends over 16 amino acids. V lost 3 bases to trimming and J lost 5 bases; unmatched junction nucleotides: 7. The germline V gene has CDR1 KGHSH and CDR2 LQKENI.

J is TRBJ2-1 and V is TRBV14; no firm D call. The CDR3 covers 14 residues. V lost 8 bases to trimming and J lost 4 bases, with 15 bases between them. CDR1 is SGHDN, CDR2 FVKESK, per germline. CDR3 DNA sequence: TGTGCCAGCTCACCACCAAGTTCTTACAATGAGCAGTTCTTC. It yields the protein CASSPPSSYNEQFF. The full variable domain, with the rest looked up from reference TRBV14 and TRBJ2-1, is EAGVTQFPSHSVIEKGQTVTLRCDPISGHDNLYWYRRVMGKEIKFLLHFVKESKQDESGMPNNRFLAERTGGTYSTLKVQPAELEDSGVYFCASSPPSSYNEQFFGPGTRLTVL.

This clonotype was detected ten times or more. The chain employs TRBV7-3 and TRBJ2-3; TRBD2 is a possible D gene (6 bases). This CDR3 is built from 15 residues. The germline gives CDR1 SGHTA, CDR2 FQGTGA. V lost 2 bases to trimming and J lost 2 bases, with 11 bases between them. The CDR3 sequence is CASSLEAGITDTQYF. The CDR3, as DNA: TGTGCCAGCAGCTTAGAGGCGGGGATCACAGATACGCAGTATTTT.

This clonotype was detected many times. The gene calls are TRBV5-1 and TRBJ1-1; tentative D call: TRBD1 (6 bases). Looked up from germline, CDR1 is SGHRS and CDR2 is YFSETQ. V lost 4 bases to trimming and J lost 0 bases, with 16 bases between them. The CDR3 has 16 residues. The CDR3: CASSLGQILMNTEAFF. Here the CDR3 DNA reads TGCGCCAGCAGCCTAGGACAGATACTAATGAACACTGAAGCTTTCTTT.

The sample holds many counts of this clonotype. V gene TRBV6-5 combines with J gene TRBJ1-5; 11 nucleotides agree with TRBD1. The CDR3 has 16 amino acids. Losses at the gene ends were 2 bases for V and 5 bases for J; bases not matched to a gene: 5. Germline CDR1 MNHEY, CDR2 SVGAGI. The CDR3 nucleotides are TGTGCCAGCAGTTACCCGGGACAGGGGGGTTATCAGCCCCAGCATTTT. This translates into CASSYPGQGGYQPQHF.

This clonotype showed up just a few times. The chain combines TRBV27 with TRBJ2-7, with D possibly being TRBD2 (6 bases). Trimming took off 4 bases at V and 2 bases at J, with 12 bases between the two ends. This CDR3 contains 14 residues. Germline loops: CDR1 MNHEY, CDR2 SMNVEV (reference sequence). The CDR3 nucleotides read TGTGCCAGCAGTTCCGGAGGGGTCCCCTACGAGCAGTACTTC. Translating it yields CASSSGGVPYEQYF.

Concerning this clonotype: This sequence may be a read error, since a much larger clone differs from it by one base. V gene TRBV7-8 combines with J gene TRBJ2-7, with D perhaps assigned TRBD1 or TRBD2 (6 bases each). This CDR3 spans 13 amino acids. CDR1 is SGHVS and CDR2 is FQNEAQ in the germline V gene. The ends were cut back, 5 bases at V and 5 bases at J, with 13 bases in the middle. The chain's CDR3 is CASSPPGANEQYF. The CDR3 DNA reads as TGTGCCAGCAGCCCCCCGGGGGCGAACGAGCAGTACTTC.

The chain couples TRBV6-5 to TRBJ2-1, with D perhaps matching TRBD1 or TRBD2 (5 bases each). CDR3 length: 16 residues. From germline, CDR1 is MNHEY and CDR2 SVGAGI. Trimming removed 0 bases at V and 7 bases at J, with 16 bases between. The CDR3 spells CASSYSNSGTKNEQFF. For the CDR3, the DNA is TGTGCCAGCAGTTACTCGAATTCAGGGACCAAAAATGAGCAGTTCTTC.

The chain joins TRBV7-9 to TRBJ2-7; weak D call: TRBD1 (5 bases). The CDR3 is 15 amino acids. V was cut by 1 base and J by 2 bases, with 12 bases left in between. Germline CDR1 reads SEHNR; CDR2 reads FQNEAQ (reference sequence). Written as DNA, the CDR3 is TGTGCCAGCAGCTTAGGACAGAACCTGGCCTACGAGCAGTACTTC. Its protein is CASSLGQNLAYEQYF.

This clonotype was counted ten times or more. This chain uses TRBV11-2 with TRBJ1-1; possible D gene TRBD1, 6 bases. The CDR3 runs 15 residues. Trimming removed 3 bases from V and 0 bases from J, with 11 bases in between. Germline lookup yields CDR1 SGHAT and CDR2 FQNNGV. CDR3 sequence (DNA): TGTGCCAGCAGCTTGGGGGGGGGCGTGAACACTGAAGCTTTCTTT. Translated, it gives CASSLGGGVNTEAFF.

Notes on this clonotype: An end of the junction does not agree with germline; a read error may underlie this. The CDR3 spells CAGSFFGTEAFF. The CDR3 nucleotides are TGTGCCGGCAGCTTTTTCGGCACTGAAGCTTTCTTT. This chain links TRBV11-2 with TRBJ1-1; D gene uncertain. This CDR3 region has 12 residues. The germline gives CDR1 SGHAT, CDR2 FQNNGV.

The V gene is TRBV28, the J gene TRBJ1-1; D is ambiguous. The V and J ends lost 3 bases and 3 bases respectively, with 14 bases between them. From germline, CDR1 is MDHEN and CDR2 SYDVKM. The length of the CDR3 is 15 residues. CDR3 region: CASSFSSRGDTEAFF. The CDR3 nucleotides read TGTGCCAGCAGTTTTAGCTCCCGTGGGGACACTGAAGCTTTCTTT.

This clonotype appeared a few times. For the CDR3, the DNA is TGTGCCAGCAGCCGAGGGCGGGGCCGCTACGAGCAGTACTTC. As protein: CASSRGRGRYEQYF. J is TRBJ2-7 and V is TRBV27, with D possibly TRBD2 on 6 matching bases. The germline V and J ends were trimmed by 6 bases and 3 bases, with 15 bases remaining between them. Germline values: CDR1 MNHEY, CDR2 SMNVEV (reference sequence). The CDR3 sequence is 14 residues long.

This clonotype was seen ten or more times. This chain uses TRBV29-1 with TRBJ1-2, with D unresolved. V gave up 5 bases and J gave up 4 bases, with 20 bases separating them. Germline V gene lookup returns CDR1 SQVTM and CDR2 ANQGSEA. CDR3 size: 15 residues. The CDR3 nucleotides are TGCAGCGTTCCTGCCGCACCTGGGTTCGGCTATGGCTACACCTTC. Translating it yields CSVPAAPGFGYGYTF.

The sample holds many counts of this clonotype. J is TRBJ2-1 and V is TRBV10-3, with TRBD1 identical over 10 bases. Germline assignment: CDR1 ENHRY and CDR2 SYGVKD. The V segment lost 7 bases and the J segment 7 bases; nucleotides outside the gene matches: 4. The CDR3 has 13 amino acids. The CDR3 loop is CAITPGQGNEQFF. Here the CDR3 DNA reads TGTGCCATCACACCGGGACAGGGGAATGAGCAGTTCTTC.

This clonotype was seen at least ten times. The rearrangement links TRBV20-1 to TRBJ2-3, with D unclear. Germline V CDR1 and CDR2: DFQATT, SNEGSKA (reference sequence). The CDR3 consists of 16 residues. V shed 1 base and J shed 2 bases, with 16 bases lying between them. CDR3 sequence (DNA): TGCAGTGCTAGAGGAGGCAGCGTTGTACCCACAGATACGCAGTATTTT. Residues: CSARGGSVVPTDTQYF.

This rearrangement joins TRBV14 to TRBJ1-2; no clear D. Germline lookup yields CDR1 SGHDN and CDR2 FVKESK. V lost 1 base, J lost 8 bases, and 14 bases lay in between. This CDR3 contains 14 residues. Here the CDR3 DNA reads TGTGCCAGCAGCCAAGGGGGAGGCACCATCGGCTACACCTTC. Protein product: CASSQGGGTIGYTF.

This clonotype appeared many times. The chain is built from TRBV6-1 and TRBJ1-2, with D possibly being TRBD1 (5 bases). This CDR3 is built from 15 residues. Germline V lookup: CDR1 MNHNS, CDR2 SASEGT. V lost 3 bases to trimming and J lost 0 bases, with 11 bases between them. The CDR3 DNA reads TGTGCCAGCAGTGATAGGAGACAGTCTAACTATGGCTACACCTTC. Amino acid sequence: CASSDRRQSNYGYTF.

J is TRBJ1-2 and V is TRBV5-1; unclear D gene. With 0 bases removed from V and 5 bases from J, the gap between germline ends came to 8 bases. Germline assignment: CDR1 SGHRS and CDR2 YFSETQ. This CDR3 contains 13 residues. The CDR3 DNA sequence: TGCGCCAGCAGCTTGGAAGCCTGGTATGGCTACACCTTC. The encoded protein is CASSLEAWYGYTF.

This clonotype showed up many times. CDR3 sequence (DNA): TGTGCCAGCAGCTTACGGATTGGGGGGGACACAGATACGCAGTATTTT. Translating it yields CASSLRIGGDTDTQYF. The chain employs TRBV11-2 and TRBJ2-3; 7 bases agree with TRBD2. Germline V gene data show CDR1 as SGHAT and CDR2 as FQNNGV. Trimming took 2 bases from V and 2 from J; bases not matched to a gene: 7. The CDR3 is 16 amino acids.